The 4 T cell receptor beta chains given below trace back to one sample, sequenced in a study of blood T cell repertoires in COVID-19. Measured with immunoSEQ multiplex PCR; TCRdb has only the in-frame clones, and not every one. The sample shows some 200,000 clones, approximately 82% of them seen only once. The sequencing sample was made of PBMCs or T cells enriched from blood (not recorded which). The source is a woman aged 55-69 years with acute COVID-19.

The gene calls are TRBV27 and TRBJ2-7; a weak D match, TRBD1 (5 bases). The V gene lost 0 bases and the J gene lost 12 bases, with 18 bases spanning the gap. The V gene's germline CDR1 is MNHEY and CDR2 SMNVEV (reference sequence). CDR3 length: 14 residues. CDR3 residues: CASSLSTLSKGWYF. The CDR3 region has the DNA TGTGCCAGCAGTTTATCGACCCTGAGTAAGGGGTGGTACTTC.

This clone has only one observation. The chain uses TRBV28 and TRBJ2-1; tentative D call: TRBD2 (7 bases). V was clipped by 4 bases and J by 7 bases, with 17 bases between them. The CDR3 loop spans 15 amino acids. Germline CDR1 is MDHEN and CDR2 is SYDVKM. Here the CDR3 DNA reads TGTGCCAGCAGTTACCTAGGGGGGGGCAAAAATGAGCAGTTCTTC. Protein product: CASSYLGGGKNEQFF.

The chain couples TRBV19 to TRBJ1-2; D not certain. Trimming stripped 7 bases from V and 8 bases from J, with 23 bases between. CDR1 is LNHDA, CDR2 SQIVND, per germline (reference sequence). This CDR3 spans 15 amino acids. DNA of the CDR3: TGTGCCAGTACCCACCTCGACCGTGAACGAGGAGGCTACACCTTC. Amino acid sequence: CASTHLDRERGGYTF.

The rearrangement uses TRBV30 and TRBJ1-6; D perhaps matches TRBD1 (5 bases). This CDR3 has 14 amino acids. Germline V CDR1 and CDR2: GTSNPN, SVGIG (reference sequence). The ends were cut back, 1 base at V and 10 bases at J, with 14 bases in the middle. The CDR3 nucleotides are TGTGCCTGGAGTGGGGTGAGGGGAGGGTCACCCCTCCACTTT. It specifies CAWSGVRGGSPLHF.